Below are 28 T cell receptor beta chains sequenced from a single sample in a study of cytomegalovirus exposure and HLA in healthy donors. The PCR employed 60 Vbeta primers together with 13 Jbeta primers. Libraries were prepared by immunoSEQ multiplex PCR; TCRdb keeps only in-frame clonotypes and omits some of them. The sample contains about 140,000 clones, approximately 79% of which appear only once. Sequenced input: PBMCs. The receptor set was obtained from a woman aged 45-60 years in good health and CMV-seropositive.

The chain combines TRBV18 with TRBJ2-7; 9 bases match TRBD1. The CDR3 sequence is 15 residues long. The trim removed 0 bases at V and 3 bases at J, leaving 3 bases unmatched. The germline V gene has CDR1 KGHSH and CDR2 LQKENI. CDR3 DNA sequence: TGTGCCAGCTCACCACCGGGACAGGGCTTCTACGAGCAGTACTTC. This translates into CASSPPGQGFYEQYF.

This chain uses TRBV2 with TRBJ1-2; 10 bases agree with TRBD1. This CDR3 is 12 amino acids long. Trimming cost V 9 bases and J 7 bases; bases outside gene matches: 5. CDR1 and CDR2 from the germline V gene are SNHLY and FYNNEI. The DNA for the CDR3 is TGTGCCAGATTTGGGACAGGGGTTGGCTACACCTTC. Its translation is CARFGTGVGYTF.

The chain has TRBV9 and TRBJ1-4; D gene ambiguous. The CDR3 loop spans 17 amino acids. Germline lookup yields CDR1 SGDLS and CDR2 YYNGEE. Trimming stripped 0 bases from V and 7 bases from J, with 19 bases between. The CDR3 nucleotides read TGTGCCAGCAGCGTAGGTGTGGGAGGGCAGGTCAGTGAAAAACTGTTTTTT. It translates to CASSVGVGGQVSEKLFF. Variable domain in full (rest from reference TRBV9 and TRBJ1-4): DSGVTQTPKHLITATGQRVTLRCSPRSGDLSVYWYQQSLDQGLQFLIQYYNGEERAKGNILERFSAQQFPDLHSELNLSSLELGDSALYFCASSVGVGGQVSEKLFFGSGTQLSVL.

V gene TRBV2 combines with J gene TRBJ1-6; unclear D gene. Germline CDR1 is SNHLY and CDR2 is FYNNEI. The length of the CDR3 is 13 residues. Deletions cut 7 bases from V and 6 bases from J, with 10 bases between. The CDR3 sequence is CASKLEGNSPLHF. CDR3 coding DNA: TGTGCCAGCAAACTTGAGGGTAATTCACCCCTCCACTTT.

This clone was seen a single time. The rearrangement joins TRBV2 to TRBJ1-1, with D possibly TRBD1 on 5 matching bases. Germline-derived CDR1 and CDR2 are SNHLY and FYNNEI. This CDR3 comprises 13 residues. V was shortened by 7 bases and J by 1 base, with 10 bases between the two germline ends. The CDR3 loop reads CASMSDRNTEAFF. The CDR3 coding sequence is TGTGCCAGCATGTCCGACAGGAACACTGAAGCTTTCTTT.

This rearrangement joins TRBV7-6 to TRBJ2-2; 11 positions agree with TRBD1. From germline, CDR1 is SGHVS and CDR2 FNYEAQ. CDR3 length equals 18 residues. V gave up 5 bases and J gave up 0 bases; unmatched junction bases: 8. The DNA for the CDR3 is TGTGCCAGCAGCCTTGGGACAGGGGGTTCCTCGAACACCGGGGAGCTGTTTTTT. Translation: CASSLGTGGSSNTGELFF.

The CDR3 coding sequence is TGTGCCAGCAGCTCGAGTAGGGGGAGGGTCGGCTACGAGCAGTACTTC. Its translation is CASSSSRGRVGYEQYF. The chain carries TRBV11-2 and TRBJ2-7, with a tentative D call TRBD2 (7 bases). Germline CDR1 is SGHAT and CDR2 is FQNNGV. The CDR3 extends over 16 amino acids. V was pared by 4 bases and J by 3 bases, with 19 bases between.

The rearrangement uses TRBV28 and TRBJ1-1; 8 bases align to TRBD1. CDR1 and CDR2 from the germline V gene are MDHEN and SYDVKM. The CDR3 has 17 residues. The trim removed 4 bases at V and 2 bases at J, leaving 12 bases unmatched. CDR3 residues: CASSSPPGTGGNTEAFF. The CDR3 DNA is TGTGCCAGCAGTTCCCCCCCGGGGACAGGAGGTAACACTGAAGCTTTCTTT.

The chain couples TRBV7-9 to TRBJ1-6; D remains unclear. V lost 4 bases and J lost 7, with 2 bases in between. CDR1 and CDR2 from the germline V gene are SEHNR and FQNEAQ (reference sequence). The CDR3 covers 11 residues. In nucleotides, the CDR3 is TGTGCCAGCAGCTCGAATTCACCCCTCCACTTT. It yields the protein CASSSNSPLHF.

The chain links TRBV7-3 to TRBJ2-1, with D possibly matching TRBD1 (6 bases). CDR1 is SGHTA, CDR2 FQGTGA, per germline. V was clipped by 3 bases and J by 6 bases, with 9 bases between them. The CDR3 length is 13 residues. In DNA form, the CDR3 reads TGTGCCAGCAGCTTCCGAGGGGGCAATGAGCAGTTCTTC. Its protein is CASSFRGGNEQFF.

This clone was detected only once. The chain uses TRBV10-3 and TRBJ1-4; 9 positions match TRBD1. This CDR3 has 13 amino acids. V trimming: 6 bases; J trimming: 8 bases; junction bases outside the gene matches: 4. The germline gives CDR1 ENHRY, CDR2 SYGVKD. CDR3 residues: CAIRDRGGEKLFF. The CDR3 region has the DNA TGTGCCATCAGGGACAGGGGAGGAGAAAAACTGTTTTTT.

This clone has more than one count but fewer than ten. This chain joins TRBV7-2 and TRBJ2-3, with TRBD2 matching over 11 bases. The CDR3 extends over 15 amino acids. Trimming at V came to 4 bases and at J to 6 bases, leaving 6 bases not matched to a gene. Germline CDR1 and CDR2: SGHTA and FQGNSA. As DNA, the CDR3 is TGTGCCAGCAGCTCTAAGGGACTAGCGGCCGATACGCAGTATTTT. Its translation is CASSSKGLAADTQYF.

This clone was seen a handful of times. The chain uses TRBV6-6 and TRBJ2-1, with 9 bases that match TRBD2. The ends lost 7 bases at V and 6 bases at J; junction bases unmatched: 4. Looked up from germline, CDR1 is MNHNY and CDR2 is SVGAGI (reference sequence). The CDR3 is 13 residues long. The DNA for the CDR3 is TGTGCCAGCAAGCGGGGGGATTTCAATGAGCAGTTCTTC. This translates into CASKRGDFNEQFF.

In nucleotides, the CDR3 is TGTGCCAGCAGCTACCAGGGGGCGCGGTACGAGCAGTACTTC. Translating it yields CASSYQGARYEQYF. The chain is built from TRBV5-6 and TRBJ2-7; 8 bases line up with TRBD1. Germline CDR1 reads SGHDT; CDR2 reads YYEEEE. The CDR3 extends over 14 amino acids. V was clipped by 3 bases and J by 4 bases; unmatched bases: 6.

This chain connects TRBV7-2 to TRBJ2-2; D call uncertain. This CDR3 region has 14 residues. Trimming took 5 bases from V and 1 from J, leaving 8 bases between them. Germline loops: CDR1 SGHTA, CDR2 FQGNSA. CDR3 sequence: CASSARLNTGELFF. The CDR3 region has the DNA TGTGCCAGCAGCGCGCGACTGAACACCGGGGAGCTGTTTTTT.

The V and J genes are TRBV29-1 and TRBJ2-5; 10 bases agree with TRBD1. CDR3 length: 14 amino acids. CDR1 is SQVTM, CDR2 ANQGSEA, per germline. Trimming removed 5 bases from V and 5 bases from J; junction bases left unmatched: 8. The CDR3 DNA follows: TGCAGCGTTCGATGGACAGGGGGTAGGGAGACCCAGTACTTC. Its protein is CSVRWTGGRETQYF.

The chain combines TRBV6-5 with TRBJ1-1; possible D gene TRBD1, 5 bases. The CDR3 loop spans 13 amino acids. Trimming left V 1 base short and J 5 bases short, with 8 bases between. Germline V gives CDR1 MNHEY, CDR2 SVGAGI. The CDR3 region has the DNA TGTGCCAGCAGTTACTTGGGGGGAACTGAAGCTTTCTTT. Protein: CASSYLGGTEAFF.

The rearrangement uses TRBV4-1 and TRBJ1-5, with TRBD1 matching over 9 bases. The germline V gene encodes CDR1 MGHRA and CDR2 YSYEKL. With 4 bases clipped from V and 5 bases from J, the junction kept 9 bases outside the gene matches. The CDR3 loop spans 16 amino acids. Written as DNA, the CDR3 is TGCGCCAGCAGCCTACACAGGGGGCAGGATGATCAGCCCCAGCATTTT. Residues: CASSLHRGQDDQPQHF.

The chain carries TRBV12-5 and TRBJ1-1, with TRBD1 as a possible D gene (5 bases). The CDR3 has 15 residues. V was pared by 5 bases and J by 1 base, with 14 bases between. Germline assignment: CDR1 LGHNT and CDR2 FRNRAP. The CDR3 nucleotides read TGTGCTAGTGGTCCAGGGCGGGACCGGAACACTGAAGCTTTCTTT. It encodes CASGPGRDRNTEAFF. The full variable domain, rest sourced from reference TRBV12-5 and TRBJ1-1, is DARVTQTPRHKVTEMGQEVTMRCQPILGHNTVFWYRQTMMQGLELLAYFRNRAPLDDSGMPKDRFSAEMPDATLATLKIQPSEPRDSAVYFCASGPGRDRNTEAFFGQGTRLTVV.

The table lists this clone with a few counts. This rearrangement joins TRBV7-2 to TRBJ2-1; weak D call: TRBD1 (6 bases). Trimming removed 0 bases from V and 9 bases from J, with 15 bases in between. Germline CDR1 and CDR2: SGHTA and FQGNSA. The CDR3 length is 15 residues. CDR3 nucleotides: TGTGCCAGCAGCTTAGCCGTGCTAGAAGGGGGTGAGCAGTTCTTC. Protein sequence: CASSLAVLEGGEQFF.

In DNA, the CDR3 is TGTGCCAGCAGCTTAGCGCAACTAGCGGGGGGGTACGAGCAGTACTTC. Amino acid sequence: CASSLAQLAGGYEQYF. This chain joins TRBV7-8 and TRBJ2-7; the match to TRBD2 covers 13 bases. There are 16 residues in the CDR3. J gave up 4 bases and V 0 bases, and 3 bases lay outside the gene matches. Germline-derived CDR1 and CDR2 are SGHVS and FQNEAQ.

This rearrangement joins TRBV28 to TRBJ2-1; 12 positions agree with TRBD2. With V trimmed by 3 bases and J by 4 bases, 4 bases remained unmatched. The germline CDR1 and CDR2 sequences are MDHEN and SYDVKM. The CDR3 totals 16 residues. The CDR3, as DNA: TGTGCCAGCAGTTTGGCCACTAGCGGGGGGTACAATGAGCAGTTCTTC. This codes for CASSLATSGGYNEQFF.

V usage is TRBV11-2 and J usage is TRBJ2-2; TRBD2 matches at 8 bases. The V gene end was trimmed by 4 bases and the J gene end by 3 bases; junction bases not matched to a gene: 10. The CDR3 runs 17 residues. Germline V gene data show CDR1 as SGHAT and CDR2 as FQNNGV. Written as DNA, the CDR3 is TGTGCCAGCAGCTCTCCGCTTAGCGGGGCATACACCGGGGAGCTGTTTTTT. Encoded protein: CASSSPLSGAYTGELFF. Supplemented by reference TRBV11-2 and TRBJ2-2, the full variable domain reads EAGVAQSPRYKIIEKRQSVAFWCNPISGHATLYWYQQILGQGPKLLIQFQNNGVVDDSQLPKDRFSAERLKGVDSTLKIQPAKLEDSAVYLCASSSPLSGAYTGELFFGEGSRLTVL.

This chain's CDR3 is CASSFGGAPNQPQHF. In nucleotides, the CDR3 is TGTGCCAGCAGTTTTGGGGGGGCGCCGAATCAGCCCCAGCATTTT. The chain is built from TRBV27 and TRBJ1-5; D possibly corresponds to TRBD1 (6 bases). There are 15 residues in the CDR3. Germline values: CDR1 MNHEY, CDR2 SMNVEV (reference sequence). Trimming stripped 3 bases from V and 4 bases from J, with 13 bases between.

This clone was detected a few times. This chain joins TRBV4-2 and TRBJ2-7; TRBD2 matches at 8 bases. The trim removed 0 bases at V and 5 bases at J, leaving 12 bases unmatched. Per germline, CDR1 LGHNA and CDR2 YNFKEQ. The CDR3 is 17 amino acids. CDR3 loop: CASSQDQSGGEDNEQYF. Here the CDR3 DNA reads TGTGCCAGCAGCCAAGATCAGTCCGGGGGGGAGGACAACGAGCAGTACTTC.

The chain combines TRBV28 with TRBJ1-5; the D gene is possibly TRBD1 (5 bases). The CDR3 is 15 residues long. V was trimmed by 4 bases and J by 2 bases, leaving 12 bases between them. Germline V gene data show CDR1 as MDHEN and CDR2 as SYDVKM. The chain's CDR3 is CASSSLQGGNQPQHF. For the CDR3, the DNA is TGTGCCAGCAGTTCCCTGCAGGGTGGCAATCAGCCCCAGCATTTT. Supplemented by reference TRBV28 and TRBJ1-5, the full variable domain reads DVKVTQSSRYLVKRTGEKVFLECVQDMDHENMFWYRQDPGLGLRLIYFSYDVKMKEKGDIPEGYSVSREKKERFSLILESASTNQTSMYLCASSSLQGGNQPQHFGDGTRLSIL.

The rearrangement links TRBV4-3 to TRBJ2-5; possible D gene TRBD1, 6 bases. CDR1 and CDR2 (germline): LGHNA, YSLEER. The length of the CDR3 is 14 residues. Trimming pared 3 bases from V and 4 bases from J, leaving 12 bases between. CDR3 in amino acids: CASSHQRQAETQYF. The DNA of the CDR3 is TGCGCCAGCAGCCATCAACGACAGGCAGAGACCCAGTACTTC.

This chain's CDR3 is CAWSELAGGTDTQYF. Written as DNA, the CDR3 is TGTGCCTGGAGTGAACTAGCGGGGGGCACAGATACGCAGTATTTT. V gene TRBV30 combines with J gene TRBJ2-3, with TRBD2 identical over 11 bases. With 1 base clipped from V and 1 base from J, the junction kept 1 base outside the gene matches. CDR1 is GTSNPN and CDR2 is SVGIG in the germline V gene (reference sequence). The CDR3 runs 15 residues. The variable domain in full, with the rest retrieved from reference TRBV30 and TRBJ2-3, is SQTIHQWPATLVQPVGSPLSLECTVEGTSNPNLYWYRQAAGRGLQLLFYSVGIGQISSEVPQNLSASRPQDRQFILSSKKLLLSDSGFYLCAWSELAGGTDTQYFGPGTRLTVL.